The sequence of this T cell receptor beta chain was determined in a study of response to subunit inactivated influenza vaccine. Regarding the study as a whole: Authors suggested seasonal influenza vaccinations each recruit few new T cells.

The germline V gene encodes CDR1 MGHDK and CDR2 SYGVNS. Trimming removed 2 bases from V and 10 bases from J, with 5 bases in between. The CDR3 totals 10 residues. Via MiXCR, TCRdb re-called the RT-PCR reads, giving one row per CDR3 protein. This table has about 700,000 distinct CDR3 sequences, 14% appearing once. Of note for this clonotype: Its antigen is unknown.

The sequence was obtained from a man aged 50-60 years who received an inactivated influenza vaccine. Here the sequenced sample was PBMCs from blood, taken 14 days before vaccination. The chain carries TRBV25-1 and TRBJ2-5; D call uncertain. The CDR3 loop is CASSEERQYF. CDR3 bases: TGTGCCAGCAGTGAAGAGCGCCAGTACTTC.